The sequence of this T cell receptor beta chain was determined in a study of blood T cell repertoires in COVID-19. Study information: Acute and convalescent COVID-19 specimens originated in the United States, Italy and Spain.

Original processing methods: Estimation of nucleated cell counts relied on the amplification of reference gene primers. Profiled with immunoSEQ multiplex PCR; TCRdb holds only in-frame clones, not every one. Clonal size and the V and J genes are those of that table, whereas D and trimming came from the DNA. The sample consists of some 370,000 clones, over 80% of them appearing once. Trimming removed 10 bases from V and 5 bases from J; junction bases left unmatched: 5. The germline V gene encodes CDR1 SNHLY and CDR2 FYNNEI. CDR3 length: 13 residues. The clonotype comes from a woman in her 50s who had recovered from COVID-19. Sequencing was performed on PBMCs or T cells enriched from blood (not recorded which). This rearrangement joins TRBV2 to TRBJ1-2, with 12 bases aligning to TRBD1. The CDR3 sequence: CAKGTGGRYGYTF. The CDR3 DNA sequence: TGTGCCAAAGGGACAGGGGGCCGATATGGCTACACCTTC.